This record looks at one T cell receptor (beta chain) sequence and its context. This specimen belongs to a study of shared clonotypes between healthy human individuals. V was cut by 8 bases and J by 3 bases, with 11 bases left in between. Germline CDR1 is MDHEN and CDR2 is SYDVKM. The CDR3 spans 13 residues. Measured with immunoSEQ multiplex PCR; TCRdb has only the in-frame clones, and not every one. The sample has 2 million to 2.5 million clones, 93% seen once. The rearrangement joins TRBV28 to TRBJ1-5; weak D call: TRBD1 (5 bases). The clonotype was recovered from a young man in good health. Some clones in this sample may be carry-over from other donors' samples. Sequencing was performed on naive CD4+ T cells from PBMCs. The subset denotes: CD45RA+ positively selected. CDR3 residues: CASGGGVNQPQHF. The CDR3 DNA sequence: TGTGCCAGCGGGGGGGGAGTCAATCAGCCCCAGCATTTT.